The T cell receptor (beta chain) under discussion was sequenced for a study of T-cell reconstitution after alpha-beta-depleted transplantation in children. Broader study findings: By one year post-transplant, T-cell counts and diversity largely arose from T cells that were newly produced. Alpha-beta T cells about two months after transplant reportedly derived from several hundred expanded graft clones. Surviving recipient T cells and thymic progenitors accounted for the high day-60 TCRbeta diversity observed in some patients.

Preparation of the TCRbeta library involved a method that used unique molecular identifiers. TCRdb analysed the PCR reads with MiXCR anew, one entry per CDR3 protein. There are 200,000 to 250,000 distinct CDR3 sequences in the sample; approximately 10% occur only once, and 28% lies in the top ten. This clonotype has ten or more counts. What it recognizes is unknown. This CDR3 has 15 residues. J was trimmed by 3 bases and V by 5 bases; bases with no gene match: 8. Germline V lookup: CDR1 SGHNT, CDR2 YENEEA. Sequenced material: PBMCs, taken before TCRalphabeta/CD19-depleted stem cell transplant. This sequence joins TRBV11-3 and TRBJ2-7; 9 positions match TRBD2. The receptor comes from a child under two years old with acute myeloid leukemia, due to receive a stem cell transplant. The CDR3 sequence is CASSPGLATVYEQYF. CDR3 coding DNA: TGTGCCAGCAGCCCCGGACTAGCGACCGTCTACGAGCAGTACTTC.